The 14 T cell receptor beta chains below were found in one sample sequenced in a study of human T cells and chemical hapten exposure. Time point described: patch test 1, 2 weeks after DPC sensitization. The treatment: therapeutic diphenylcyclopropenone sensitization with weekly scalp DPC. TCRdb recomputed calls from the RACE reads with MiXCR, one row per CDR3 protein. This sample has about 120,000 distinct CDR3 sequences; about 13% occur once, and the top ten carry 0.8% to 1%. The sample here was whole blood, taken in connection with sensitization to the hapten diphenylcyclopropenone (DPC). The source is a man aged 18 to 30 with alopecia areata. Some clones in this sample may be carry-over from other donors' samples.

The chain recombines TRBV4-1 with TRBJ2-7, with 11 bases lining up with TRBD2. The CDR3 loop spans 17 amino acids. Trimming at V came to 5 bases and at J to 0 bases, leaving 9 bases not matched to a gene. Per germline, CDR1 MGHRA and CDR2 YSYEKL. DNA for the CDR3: TGCGCCAGCAGCACCGTACTAGCGGGGGTCGGCTCCTACGAGCAGTACTTC. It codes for CASSTVLAGVGSYEQYF.

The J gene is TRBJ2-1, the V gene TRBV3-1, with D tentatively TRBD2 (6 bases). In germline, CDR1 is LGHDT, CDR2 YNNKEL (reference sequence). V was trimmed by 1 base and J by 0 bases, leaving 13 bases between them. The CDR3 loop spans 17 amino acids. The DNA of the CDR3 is TGTGCCAGCAGCCAAGTCTCCGCGGGGAGCTCCTACAATGAGCAGTTCTTC. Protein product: CASSQVSAGSSYNEQFF.

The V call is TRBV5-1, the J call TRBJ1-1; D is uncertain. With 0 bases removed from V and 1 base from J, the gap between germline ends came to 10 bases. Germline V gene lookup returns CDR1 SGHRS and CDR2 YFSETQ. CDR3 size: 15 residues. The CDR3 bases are TGCGCCAGCAGCTTGGAGTATTCTGGGAACACTGAAGCTTTCTTT. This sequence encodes CASSLEYSGNTEAFF. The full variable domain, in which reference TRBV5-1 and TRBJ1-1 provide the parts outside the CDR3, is KAGVTQTPRYLIKTRGQQVTLSCSPISGHRSVSWYQQTPGQGLQFLFEYFSETQRNKGNFPGRFSGRQFSNSRSEMNVSTLELGDSALYLCASSLEYSGNTEAFFGQGTRLTVV.

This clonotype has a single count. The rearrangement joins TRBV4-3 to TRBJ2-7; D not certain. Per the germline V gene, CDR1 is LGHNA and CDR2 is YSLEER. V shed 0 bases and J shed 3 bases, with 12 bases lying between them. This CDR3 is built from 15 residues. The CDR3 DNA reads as TGCGCCAGCAGCCAAGATGACGGAAATTTCTACGAGCAGTACTTC. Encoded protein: CASSQDDGNFYEQYF.

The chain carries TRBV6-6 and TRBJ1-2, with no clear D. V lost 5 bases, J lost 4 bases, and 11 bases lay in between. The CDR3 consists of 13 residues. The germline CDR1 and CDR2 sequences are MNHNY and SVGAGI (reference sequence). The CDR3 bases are TGTGCCAGCAGTGAGCCGGCCATCTATGGCTACACCTTC. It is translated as CASSEPAIYGYTF.

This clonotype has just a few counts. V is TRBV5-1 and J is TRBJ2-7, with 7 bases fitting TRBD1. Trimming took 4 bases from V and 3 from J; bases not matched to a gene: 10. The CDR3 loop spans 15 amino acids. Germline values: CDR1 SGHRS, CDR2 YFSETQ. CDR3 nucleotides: TGCGCCAGCAGCCGTCCGGGACAGATACGCTACGAGCAGTACTTC. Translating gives CASSRPGQIRYEQYF.

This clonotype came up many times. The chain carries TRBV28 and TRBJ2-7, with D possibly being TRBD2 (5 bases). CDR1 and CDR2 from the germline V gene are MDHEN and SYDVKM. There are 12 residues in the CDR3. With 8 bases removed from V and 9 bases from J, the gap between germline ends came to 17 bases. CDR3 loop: CASGLSYEVQYF. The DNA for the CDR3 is TGTGCCAGCGGACTCTCCTACGAGGTGCAGTACTTC. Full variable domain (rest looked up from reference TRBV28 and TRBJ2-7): DVKVTQSSRYLVKRTGEKVFLECVQDMDHENMFWYRQDPGLGLRLIYFSYDVKMKEKGDIPEGYSVSREKKERFSLILESASTNQTSMYLCASGLSYEVQYFGPGTRLTVT.

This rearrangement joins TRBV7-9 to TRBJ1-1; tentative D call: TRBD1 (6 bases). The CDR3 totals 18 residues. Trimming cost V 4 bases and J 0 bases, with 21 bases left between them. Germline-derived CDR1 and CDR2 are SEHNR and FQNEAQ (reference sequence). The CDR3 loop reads CASSWGSGAKSMNTEAFF. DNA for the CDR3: TGTGCCAGCAGCTGGGGATCGGGGGCGAAGAGCATGAACACTGAAGCTTTCTTT.

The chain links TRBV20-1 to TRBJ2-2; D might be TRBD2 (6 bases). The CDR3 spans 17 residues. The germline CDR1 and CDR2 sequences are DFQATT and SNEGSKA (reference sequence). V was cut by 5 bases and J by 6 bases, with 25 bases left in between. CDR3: CSAPTFSGTERSGELFF. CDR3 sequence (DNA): TGCAGTGCTCCTACATTCTCCGGGACTGAACGGTCCGGGGAGCTGTTTTTT.

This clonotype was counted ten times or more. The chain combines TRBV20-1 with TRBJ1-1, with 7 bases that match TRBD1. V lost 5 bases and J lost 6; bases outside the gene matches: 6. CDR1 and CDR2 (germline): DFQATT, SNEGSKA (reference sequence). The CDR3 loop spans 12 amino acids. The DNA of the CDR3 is TGCAGTGCTCGACAAGGGGGCGCTGAAGCTTTCTTT. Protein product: CSARQGGAEAFF.

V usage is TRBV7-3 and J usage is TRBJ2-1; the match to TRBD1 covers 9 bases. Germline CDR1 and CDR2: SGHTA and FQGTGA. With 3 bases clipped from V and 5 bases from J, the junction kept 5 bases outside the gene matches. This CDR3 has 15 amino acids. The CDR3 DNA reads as TGTGCCAGCAGCTTGCCGGGACAGGGAAACAATGAGCAGTTCTTC. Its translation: CASSLPGQGNNEQFF.

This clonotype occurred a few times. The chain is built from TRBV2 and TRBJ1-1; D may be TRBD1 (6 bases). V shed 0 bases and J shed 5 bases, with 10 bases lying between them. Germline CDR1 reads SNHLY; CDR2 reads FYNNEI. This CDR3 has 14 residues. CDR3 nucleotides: TGTGCCAGCAGTGAAGCAGGGGGACTGACTGAAGCTTTCTTT. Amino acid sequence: CASSEAGGLTEAFF.

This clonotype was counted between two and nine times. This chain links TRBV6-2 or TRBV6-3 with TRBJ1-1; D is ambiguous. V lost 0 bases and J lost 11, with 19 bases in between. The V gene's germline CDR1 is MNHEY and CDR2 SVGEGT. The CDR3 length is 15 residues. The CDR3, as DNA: TGTGCCAGCAGTTACTCGTTCGGTTTCTCCCAGGTGGCTTTCTTT. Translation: CASSYSFGFSQVAFF.

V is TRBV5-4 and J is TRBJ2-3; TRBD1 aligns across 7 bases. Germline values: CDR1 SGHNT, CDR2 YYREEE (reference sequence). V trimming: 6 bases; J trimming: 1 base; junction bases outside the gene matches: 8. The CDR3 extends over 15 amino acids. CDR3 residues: CASTRDSQRTDTQYF. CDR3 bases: TGTGCCAGCACCCGGGACAGCCAACGCACAGATACGCAGTATTTT.